This T cell receptor (beta chain) was recorded in a study of T cell repertoires in cytomegalovirus infection. Overall study: Public TCR beta signature analysis indicated the presence of both CMV infection and matching HLA type.

The germline V gene encodes CDR1 MNHNY and CDR2 SVGAGI (reference sequence). The V segment lost 11 bases and the J segment 1 base; nucleotides outside the gene matches: 11. The CDR3 contains 14 residues. Regarding the study as a whole: Clonotype analysis showed dominance of the ex vivo response by HLA-C-restricted CMV-specific TCR beta clonotypes. There were carriers of CMV plus the relevant HLA, and cumulative public TCR beta family frequency identified them.

This clonotype turned up a few times. The antigen is not known. One entry per CDR3 protein, called by TCRdb with MiXCR from the reads. The table has some 300,000 distinct CDR3 sequences, about a sixth seen once. The chain links TRBV6-6 to TRBJ2-7; 7 nucleotides match TRBD1. This clonotype originated in a human donor in good health (CMV status not recorded). Some clones in this sample may be carry-over from other donors' samples. The sequenced sample was PBMCs. DNA of the CDR3: TGTGCCGGACGAGAGACAGGGAGATCCTACGAGCAGTACTTC. Residues: CAGRETGRSYEQYF.